What follows is one TCR beta chain and its context. V was pared by 0 bases and J by 4 bases, with 2 bases of the junction left unmatched. The CDR3 spans 15 residues. Germline V gene sequence: CDR1 SGHTS, CDR2 YDEGEE. Use of 60 Vbeta and 13 Jbeta primers characterized the PCR. Profiling relied on immunoSEQ multiplex PCR, and the TCRdb table lists in-frame clones only, not all of them. This table has 150,000 to 200,000 clones, 60% to 85% appearing once. This sample is part of a study of cytomegalovirus exposure and HLA in healthy donors. As for the study in general: Earlier sequencing of approximately 200 million T cells yielded approximately 120 million unique TCR beta sequences.

The chain uses TRBV5-8 and TRBJ1-5; 9 bases are shared with TRBD1. Material for sequencing was PBMCs. This TCR was recovered from a middle-aged woman in good health and CMV-seronegative. The CDR3 loop is CASSLGQGVNQPQHF. CDR3 coding DNA: TGTGCCAGCAGCTTGGGACAGGGGGTGAATCAGCCCCAGCATTTT.